These 23 T cell receptor beta chains came from one sample sequenced in a study of spatial heterogeneity in lung cancer. TCRdb re-called the 5' RACE reads with MiXCR, one entry per CDR3 protein. The sample yields around 110,000 distinct CDR3 sequences, more than 10% seen once. Time point given: blood at routine non-recurrence follow-up after resection. Frozen PBMC, nontumor lung or tumor provided whole RNA, which was sequenced unsorted. Sequencing used PBMCs, obtained at follow-up. The receptors derive from a male donor with early-stage non-small cell lung cancer.

This clonotype was seen a handful of times. The V gene is TRBV20-1, the J gene TRBJ2-7; 9 bases map to TRBD1. The V and J ends lost 3 bases and 5 bases, in that order; junction bases with no gene match: 8. The CDR3 consists of 14 residues. Per germline, CDR1 DFQATT and CDR2 SNEGSKA (reference sequence). The CDR3 spells CSASGGQGWNEQYF. CDR3 in DNA: TGCAGTGCTAGTGGCGGACAGGGGTGGAACGAGCAGTACTTC.

This clonotype turned up a few times. The chain combines TRBV6-1 with TRBJ2-1; 8 nucleotides align to TRBD1. V shed 0 bases and J 10 bases; nucleotides not matched to a gene: 5. The CDR3 length is 14 residues. Germline values: CDR1 MNHNS, CDR2 SASEGT. The CDR3 nucleotides are TGTGCCAGCAGTGAAGCCCAGGGGGCAAGGGAGCAGTTCTTC. Amino acids: CASSEAQGAREQFF.

This clonotype was counted ten times or more. V is TRBV4-3 and J is TRBJ2-2; D might be TRBD1 (6 bases). This CDR3 region has 16 residues. V was shortened by 0 bases and J by 3 bases, with 11 bases between the two germline ends. Germline CDR1 and CDR2: LGHNA and YSLEER. CDR3 sequence: CASSQDSTGHTGELFF. Here the CDR3 DNA reads TGCGCCAGCAGCCAAGATTCCACAGGGCACACCGGGGAGCTGTTTTTT.

In this sample, this clonotype turned up a few times. V is TRBV24-1 and J is TRBJ2-3; D ambiguous. Germline CDR1 reads KGHDR; CDR2 reads SFDVKD. This CDR3 has 14 amino acids. V lost 4 bases to trimming and J lost 12 bases, with 19 bases between them. The CDR3 nucleotides are TGTGCCACCAGTGAGTCCAGACAAGGGCAGGACCAGTATTTT. It specifies CATSESRQGQDQYF.

This clonotype was observed once. This rearrangement joins TRBV12-3 or TRBV12-4 to TRBJ1-6; 7 bases line up with TRBD1. J lost 5 bases, V lost 2 bases, and 3 bases had no gene match. CDR3 size: 15 residues. The chain's CDR3 is CASSLQGGHNSPLHF. In DNA, the CDR3 is TGTGCCAGCAGTTTACAGGGGGGACATAATTCACCCCTCCACTTT.

The V call is TRBV5-6, the J call TRBJ2-7; D not resolved. CDR3 size: 15 residues. V lost 1 base and J 3 bases, leaving 14 bases between the germline ends. Germline-derived CDR1 and CDR2 are SGHDT and YYEEEE. Here the CDR3 DNA reads TGTGCCAGCAGCTTGTATGGCATCGGTCGCTACGAGCAGTACTTC. This translates into CASSLYGIGRYEQYF.

This clonotype was picked up many times. J is TRBJ1-1 and V is TRBV12-3 or TRBV12-4; D gene uncertain. The CDR3 loop spans 12 amino acids. The V gene lost 6 bases and the J gene lost 8 bases, with 13 bases spanning the gap. CDR3 in amino acids: CASRPWATEAFF. CDR3 in DNA: TGTGCCAGCAGACCTTGGGCCACCGAAGCTTTCTTT.

The chain uses TRBV19 and TRBJ1-5; 7 nucleotides align to TRBD1. V trimming: 9 bases; J trimming: 0 bases; junction bases outside the gene matches: 8. Germline V gene sequence: CDR1 LNHDA, CDR2 SQIVND (reference sequence). The CDR3 consists of 15 residues. The CDR3 DNA reads TGTGCCAGCAATCCAGACAGGGATAGCAATCAGCCCCAGCATTTT. Its translation: CASNPDRDSNQPQHF. Combining the CDR3 with reference TRBV19 and TRBJ1-5 gives the whole variable domain DGGITQSPKYLFRKEGQNVTLSCEQNLNHDAMYWYRQDPGQGLRLIYYSQIVNDFQKGDIAEGYSVSREKKESFPLTVTSAQKNPTAFYLCASNPDRDSNQPQHFGDGTRLSIL.

The V and J genes are TRBV5-6 and TRBJ2-2; D is perhaps TRBD1 or TRBD2 (5 bases each). Trimming left V 5 bases short and J 6 bases short, with 17 bases between. Germline assignment: CDR1 SGHDT and CDR2 YYEEEE. The CDR3 length is 15 residues. CDR3 residues: CASSLGRNYAGELFF. The DNA for the CDR3 is TGTGCCAGCAGTCTGGGACGGAATTACGCCGGGGAGCTGTTTTTT.

This clonotype was seen ten or more times. This chain joins TRBV15 and TRBJ2-1, with TRBD2 identical over 9 bases. The germline CDR1 and CDR2 sequences are LNHNV and YYDKDF (reference sequence). The CDR3 runs 16 residues. Trimming removed 5 bases from V and 8 bases from J; junction bases left unmatched: 13. The DNA of the CDR3 is TGTGCCACCAGCGAGTCGTGGCGGGGGGGCCTCCATGAGCAGTTCTTC. Protein sequence: CATSESWRGGLHEQFF.

This clonotype was detected many times. V and J are TRBV10-3 and TRBJ2-3; tentatively, D is TRBD2 (7 bases). This CDR3 spans 14 amino acids. V lost 10 bases to trimming and J lost 1 base, with 15 bases between them. Germline lookup yields CDR1 ENHRY and CDR2 SYGVKD. CDR3 residues: CATLGGAGTDTQYF. CDR3 DNA sequence: TGTGCCACCCTAGGGGGGGCCGGCACAGATACGCAGTATTTT.

This clonotype was counted ten times or more. The rearrangement uses TRBV15 and TRBJ2-2; either TRBD1 or TRBD2 may supply D (5 bases each). CDR1 and CDR2 from the germline V gene are LNHNV and YYDKDF (reference sequence). V was clipped by 8 bases and J by 2 bases, with 15 bases between them. This CDR3 comprises 15 residues. The CDR3, as DNA: TGTGCCACCTCCCCGGGACCTAGTAACACCGGGGAGCTGTTTTTT. This codes for CATSPGPSNTGELFF.

This clonotype was counted ten times or more. The chain uses TRBV10-3 and TRBJ2-5; 11 nucleotides match TRBD1. The germline CDR1 and CDR2 sequences are ENHRY and SYGVKD. V lost 2 bases and J lost 4; bases outside the gene matches: 3. CDR3 length equals 15 residues. The CDR3 loop reads CAISEGQGARETQYF. The CDR3 nucleotides are TGTGCCATCAGTGAGGGACAGGGGGCCCGAGAGACCCAGTACTTC.

This clonotype was observed a few times. The rearrangement links TRBV11-2 to TRBJ2-4; TRBD2 aligns across 7 bases. The CDR3 is 15 residues long. Germline assignment: CDR1 SGHAT and CDR2 FQNNGV. Unmatched junction bases numbered 7, after V lost 2 bases and J lost 6 bases. The chain's CDR3 is CASSLLAAGGNIQYF. The CDR3 DNA is TGTGCCAGCAGCTTACTAGCGGCCGGGGGAAACATTCAGTACTTC.

There are a few counts of this clonotype. The V and J genes are TRBV7-8 and TRBJ2-3, with a possible D match to TRBD1 (6 bases). Trimming took off 2 bases at V and 3 bases at J, with 12 bases between the two ends. From germline, CDR1 is SGHVS and CDR2 FQNEAQ. The CDR3 loop spans 15 amino acids. The CDR3 protein is CASSLYTGSTDTQYF. The CDR3 DNA reads TGTGCCAGCAGCTTATACACAGGGTCGACAGATACGCAGTATTTT.

This clonotype was seen repeatedly, ten times or more. The chain has TRBV19 and TRBJ1-5; D uncertain. V gave up 3 bases and J gave up 5 bases, with 5 bases separating them. The germline V gene has CDR1 LNHDA and CDR2 SQIVND (reference sequence). The length of the CDR3 is 12 residues. The CDR3 is CASSIIDQPQHF. In DNA form, the CDR3 reads TGTGCCAGTAGTATTATAGATCAGCCCCAGCATTTT.

The chain employs TRBV20-1 and TRBJ1-1, with D perhaps matching TRBD1 (6 bases). This CDR3 region has 15 residues. Germline V lookup: CDR1 DFQATT, CDR2 SNEGSKA (reference sequence). V lost 6 bases and J 1 base, leaving 18 bases between the germline ends. This CDR3 is CSADPLGGGNTEAFF. As DNA, the CDR3 is TGCAGTGCCGACCCGCTAGGGGGGGGGAACACTGAAGCTTTCTTT.

This clonotype was picked up many times. This CDR3 reads CASSFTGNRYEQYF. In DNA form, the CDR3 reads TGCGCCAGCAGCTTTACAGGGAATCGCTACGAGCAGTACTTC. The chain has TRBV5-1 and TRBJ2-7; D might be TRBD1 (6 bases). This CDR3 is 14 amino acids long. CDR1 is SGHRS, CDR2 YFSETQ, per germline. Trimming shortened V by 2 bases and J by 3 bases, and 12 bases separated the two germline ends.

The chain couples TRBV27 to TRBJ1-1; TRBD1 might be the D (6 bases). CDR3 length equals 17 residues. Looked up from germline, CDR1 is MNHEY and CDR2 is SMNVEV (reference sequence). Trimming took off 6 bases at V and 6 bases at J, with 26 bases between the two ends. CDR3 protein: CASRTFTGHRIMAEAFF. Here the CDR3 DNA reads TGTGCCAGCAGGACATTTACGGGACATCGTATAATGGCTGAAGCTTTCTTT.

The CDR3 region is CASSYAGVDSPLHF. The CDR3 region has the DNA TGCGCCAGCAGCTACGCAGGGGTAGATTCACCCCTCCACTTT. The V and J genes are TRBV5-1 and TRBJ1-6, with D maybe TRBD1 (6 bases). V lost 3 bases and J 8 bases, leaving 12 bases between the germline ends. Germline CDR1 is SGHRS and CDR2 is YFSETQ. The CDR3 contains 14 residues.

This rearrangement joins TRBV7-6 to TRBJ2-7; no definite D call. CDR3 length equals 13 residues. V lost 5 bases and J 1 base, leaving 9 bases between the germline ends. In germline, CDR1 is SGHVS, CDR2 FNYEAQ. CDR3 residues: CASSLATSYEQYF. The CDR3 DNA follows: TGTGCCAGCAGCCTCGCCACGTCCTACGAGCAGTACTTC.

The DNA for the CDR3 is TGTGCCAGCAGCCGCCCCCGGGGAGCGGAAGTCCAAGAGACCCAGTACTTC. This translates into CASSRPRGAEVQETQYF. The chain combines TRBV11-2 with TRBJ2-5; possibly TRBD2 for D (5 bases). The V end lost 5 bases, the J end lost 1 base, and 20 bases lay between the germline ends. Germline CDR1 SGHAT, CDR2 FQNNGV. This CDR3 comprises 17 residues.

The chain combines TRBV29-1 with TRBJ2-1; possibly TRBD1 for D (6 bases). The germline V gene has CDR1 SQVTM and CDR2 ANQGSEA. The CDR3 is 17 residues long. The V and J ends lost 4 bases and 2 bases respectively, with 21 bases between them. As DNA, the CDR3 is TGCAGCGTTGCCCCTGACACAGGGTATTTCACCTACAATGAGCAGTTCTTC. Residues: CSVAPDTGYFTYNEQFF.